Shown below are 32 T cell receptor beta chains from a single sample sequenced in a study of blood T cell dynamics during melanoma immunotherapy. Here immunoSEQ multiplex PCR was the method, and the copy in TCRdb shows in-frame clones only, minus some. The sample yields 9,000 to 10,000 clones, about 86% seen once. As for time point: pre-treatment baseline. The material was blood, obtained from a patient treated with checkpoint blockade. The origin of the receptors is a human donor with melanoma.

The CDR3 spells CAWSVQGHYGYTF. CDR3 bases: TGTGCCTGGAGTGTACAAGGGCACTATGGCTACACCTTC. The chain couples TRBV30 to TRBJ1-2; no reliable D call. Per germline, CDR1 GTSNPN and CDR2 SVGIG (reference sequence). The CDR3 totals 13 residues. Trimming left V 0 bases short and J 3 bases short, with 8 bases between.

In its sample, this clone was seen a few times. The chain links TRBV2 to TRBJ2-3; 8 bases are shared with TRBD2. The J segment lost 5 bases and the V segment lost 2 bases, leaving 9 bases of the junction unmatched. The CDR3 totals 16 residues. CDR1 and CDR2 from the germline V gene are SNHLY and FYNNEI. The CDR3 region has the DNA TGTGCCAGCAGTGAAACAACTAGCGGAATGGTAGATACGCAGTATTTT. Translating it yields CASSETTSGMVDTQYF.

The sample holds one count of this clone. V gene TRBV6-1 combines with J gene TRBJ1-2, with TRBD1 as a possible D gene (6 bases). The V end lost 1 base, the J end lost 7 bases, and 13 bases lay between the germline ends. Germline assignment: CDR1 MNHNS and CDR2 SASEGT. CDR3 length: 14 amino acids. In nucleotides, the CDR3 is TGTGCCAGCAGTGAAGACAGGGTTATCGGTGGCTACACCTTC. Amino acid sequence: CASSEDRVIGGYTF.

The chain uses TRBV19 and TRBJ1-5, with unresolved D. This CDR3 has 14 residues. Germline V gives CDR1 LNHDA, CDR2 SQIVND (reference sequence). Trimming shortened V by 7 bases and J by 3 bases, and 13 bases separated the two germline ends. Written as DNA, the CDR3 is TGTGCCAGTAACTTTGGCAATCACAATCAGCCCCAGCATTTT. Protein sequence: CASNFGNHNQPQHF. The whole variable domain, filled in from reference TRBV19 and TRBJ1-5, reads DGGITQSPKYLFRKEGQNVTLSCEQNLNHDAMYWYRQDPGQGLRLIYYSQIVNDFQKGDIAEGYSVSREKKESFPLTVTSAQKNPTAFYLCASNFGNHNQPQHFGDGTRLSIL.

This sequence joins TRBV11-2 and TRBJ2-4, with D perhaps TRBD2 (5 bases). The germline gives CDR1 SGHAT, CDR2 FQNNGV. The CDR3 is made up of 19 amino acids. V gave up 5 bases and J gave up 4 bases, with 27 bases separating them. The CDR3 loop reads CASSVGILGGKRAKNIQYF. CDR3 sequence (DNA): TGTGCCAGCAGCGTCGGGATTTTGGGTGGTAAAAGGGCTAAAAACATTCAGTACTTC.

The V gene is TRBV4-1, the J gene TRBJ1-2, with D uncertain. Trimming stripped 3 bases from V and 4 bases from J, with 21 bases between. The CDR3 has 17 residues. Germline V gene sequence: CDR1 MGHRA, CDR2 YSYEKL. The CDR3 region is CASSHLPLSAGFYGYTF. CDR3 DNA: TGCGCCAGCAGCCATCTACCTCTAAGTGCCGGGTTCTATGGCTACACCTTC.

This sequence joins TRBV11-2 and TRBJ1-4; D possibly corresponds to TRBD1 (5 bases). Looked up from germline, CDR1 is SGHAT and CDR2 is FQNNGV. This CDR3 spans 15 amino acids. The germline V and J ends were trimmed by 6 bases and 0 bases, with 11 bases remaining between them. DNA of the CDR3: TGTGCCAGCAGTCCCTGGGGGGCAACTAATGAAAAACTGTTTTTT. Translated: CASSPWGATNEKLFF.

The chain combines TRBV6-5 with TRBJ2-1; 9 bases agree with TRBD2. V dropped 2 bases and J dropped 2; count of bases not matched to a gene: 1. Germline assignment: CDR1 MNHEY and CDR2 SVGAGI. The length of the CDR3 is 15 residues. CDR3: CASSYERGAYNEQFF. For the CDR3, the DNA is TGTGCCAGCAGTTACGAGCGGGGGGCCTACAATGAGCAGTTCTTC.

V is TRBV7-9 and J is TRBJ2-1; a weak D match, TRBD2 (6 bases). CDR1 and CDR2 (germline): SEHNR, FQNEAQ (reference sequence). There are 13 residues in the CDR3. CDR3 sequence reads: CGVGGPRVNEQFF. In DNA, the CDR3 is TGTGGAGTGGGGGGTCCCCGAGTTAATGAGCAGTTCTTC.

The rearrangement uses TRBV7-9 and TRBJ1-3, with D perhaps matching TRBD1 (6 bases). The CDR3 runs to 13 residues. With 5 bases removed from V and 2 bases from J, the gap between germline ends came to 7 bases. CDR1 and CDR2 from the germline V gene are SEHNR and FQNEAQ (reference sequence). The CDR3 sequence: CASSAGAGNTIYF. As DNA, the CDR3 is TGTGCCAGCAGCGCAGGGGCTGGAAACACCATATATTTT.

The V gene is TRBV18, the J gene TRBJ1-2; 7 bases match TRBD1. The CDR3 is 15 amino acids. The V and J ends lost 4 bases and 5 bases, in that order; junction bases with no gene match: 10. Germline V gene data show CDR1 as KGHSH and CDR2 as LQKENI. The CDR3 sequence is CASSLFTGEFYGYTF. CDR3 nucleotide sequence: TGTGCCAGCTCACTATTTACAGGGGAATTTTATGGCTACACCTTC.

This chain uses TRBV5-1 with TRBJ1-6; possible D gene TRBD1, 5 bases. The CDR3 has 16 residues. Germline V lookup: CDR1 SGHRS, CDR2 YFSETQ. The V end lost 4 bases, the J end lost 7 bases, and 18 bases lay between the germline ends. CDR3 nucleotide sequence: TGCGCCAGCAGCCCTGGACCGGGGCGGGAAAATTCACCCCTCCACTTT. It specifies CASSPGPGRENSPLHF. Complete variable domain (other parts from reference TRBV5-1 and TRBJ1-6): KAGVTQTPRYLIKTRGQQVTLSCSPISGHRSVSWYQQTPGQGLQFLFEYFSETQRNKGNFPGRFSGRQFSNSRSEMNVSTLELGDSALYLCASSPGPGRENSPLHFGNGTRLTVT.

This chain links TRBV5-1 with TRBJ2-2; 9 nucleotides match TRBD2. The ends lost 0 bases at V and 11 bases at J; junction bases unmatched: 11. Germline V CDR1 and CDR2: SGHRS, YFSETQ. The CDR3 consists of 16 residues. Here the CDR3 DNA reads TGCGCCAGCAGCTTGGCCTTTGCGGGGGGGCCGAGAGAGCTGTTTTTT. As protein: CASSLAFAGGPRELFF.

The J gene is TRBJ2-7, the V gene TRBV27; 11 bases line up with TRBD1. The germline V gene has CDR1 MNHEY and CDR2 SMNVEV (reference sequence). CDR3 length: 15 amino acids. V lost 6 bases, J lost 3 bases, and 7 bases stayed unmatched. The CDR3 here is CASRPGQGVFYEQYF. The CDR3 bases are TGTGCCAGCAGACCGGGACAGGGGGTTTTCTACGAGCAGTACTTC.

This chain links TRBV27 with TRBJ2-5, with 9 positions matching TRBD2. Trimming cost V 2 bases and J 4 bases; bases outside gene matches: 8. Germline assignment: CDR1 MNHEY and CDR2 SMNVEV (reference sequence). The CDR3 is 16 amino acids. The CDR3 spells CASSLVSRGGRETQYF. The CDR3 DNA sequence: TGTGCCAGCAGTTTAGTTTCGCGGGGGGGTCGAGAGACCCAGTACTTC.

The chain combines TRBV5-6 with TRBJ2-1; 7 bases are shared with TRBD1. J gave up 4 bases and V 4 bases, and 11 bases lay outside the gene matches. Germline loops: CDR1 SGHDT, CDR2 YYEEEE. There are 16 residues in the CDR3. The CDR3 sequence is CASSVRQGKVYNEQFF. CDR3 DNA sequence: TGTGCCAGCAGCGTTCGACAGGGCAAAGTTTACAATGAGCAGTTCTTC.

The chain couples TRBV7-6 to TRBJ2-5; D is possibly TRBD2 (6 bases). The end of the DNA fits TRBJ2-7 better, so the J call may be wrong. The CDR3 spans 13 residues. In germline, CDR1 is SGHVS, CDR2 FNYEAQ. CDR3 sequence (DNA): TGTGCCAGCAGCGCGGGACCGAATTACGAGCAGTACTTC. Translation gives CASSAGPNYEQYF.

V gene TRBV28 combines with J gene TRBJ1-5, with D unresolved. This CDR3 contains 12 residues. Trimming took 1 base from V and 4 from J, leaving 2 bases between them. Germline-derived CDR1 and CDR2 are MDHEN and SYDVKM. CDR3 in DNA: TGTGCCAGCAGTTTATTGAATCAGCCCCAGCATTTT. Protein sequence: CASSLLNQPQHF.

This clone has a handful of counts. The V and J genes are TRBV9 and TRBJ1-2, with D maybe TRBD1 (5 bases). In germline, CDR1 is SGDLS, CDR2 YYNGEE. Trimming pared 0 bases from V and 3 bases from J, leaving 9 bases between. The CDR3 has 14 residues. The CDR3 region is CASSVGGGDYGYTF. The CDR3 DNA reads TGTGCCAGCAGCGTAGGTGGGGGAGACTATGGCTACACCTTC.

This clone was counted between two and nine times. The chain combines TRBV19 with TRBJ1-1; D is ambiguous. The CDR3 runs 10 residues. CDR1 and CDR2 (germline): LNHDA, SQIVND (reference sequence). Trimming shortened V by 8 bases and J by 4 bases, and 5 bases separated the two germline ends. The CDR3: CASFRTEAFF. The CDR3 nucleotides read TGTGCCAGTTTTCGCACTGAAGCTTTCTTT.

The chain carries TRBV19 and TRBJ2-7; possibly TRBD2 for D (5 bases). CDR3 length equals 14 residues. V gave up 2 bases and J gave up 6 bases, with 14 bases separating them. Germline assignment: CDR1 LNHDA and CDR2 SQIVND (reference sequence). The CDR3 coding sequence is TGTGCCAGTAGTATATACCAGGACTGGAGCGAGCAGTACTTC. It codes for CASSIYQDWSEQYF. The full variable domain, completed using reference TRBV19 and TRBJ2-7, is DGGITQSPKYLFRKEGQNVTLSCEQNLNHDAMYWYRQDPGQGLRLIYYSQIVNDFQKGDIAEGYSVSREKKESFPLTVTSAQKNPTAFYLCASSIYQDWSEQYFGPGTRLTVT.

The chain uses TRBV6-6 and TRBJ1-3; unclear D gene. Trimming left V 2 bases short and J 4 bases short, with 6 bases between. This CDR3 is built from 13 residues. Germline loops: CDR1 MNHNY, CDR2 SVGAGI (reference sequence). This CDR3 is CASSYAQGNTIYF. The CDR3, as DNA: TGTGCCAGCAGTTACGCCCAGGGAAACACCATATATTTT.

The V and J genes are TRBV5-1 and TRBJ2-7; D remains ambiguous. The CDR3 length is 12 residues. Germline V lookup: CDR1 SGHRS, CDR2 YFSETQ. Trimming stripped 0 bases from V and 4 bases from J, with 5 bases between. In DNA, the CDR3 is TGCGCCAGCAGCTTGGAAGGGTACGAGCAGTACTTC. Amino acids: CASSLEGYEQYF. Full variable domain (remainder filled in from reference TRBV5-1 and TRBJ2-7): KAGVTQTPRYLIKTRGQQVTLSCSPISGHRSVSWYQQTPGQGLQFLFEYFSETQRNKGNFPGRFSGRQFSNSRSEMNVSTLELGDSALYLCASSLEGYEQYFGPGTRLTVT.

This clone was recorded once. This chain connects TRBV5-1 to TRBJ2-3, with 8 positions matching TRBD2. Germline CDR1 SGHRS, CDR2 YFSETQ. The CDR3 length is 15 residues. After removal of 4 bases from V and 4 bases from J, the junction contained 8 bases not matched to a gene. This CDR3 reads CASSPREGGPDTQYF. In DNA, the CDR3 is TGCGCCAGCAGCCCACGGGAGGGGGGTCCAGATACGCAGTATTTT.

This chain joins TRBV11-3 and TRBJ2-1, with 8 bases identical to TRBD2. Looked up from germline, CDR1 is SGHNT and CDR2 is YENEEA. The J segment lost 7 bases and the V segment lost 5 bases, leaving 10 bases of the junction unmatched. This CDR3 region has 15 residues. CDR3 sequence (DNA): TGTGCCAGCAGCCTAAGCGGGGGCCCCTCTAATGAGCAGTTCTTC. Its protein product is CASSLSGGPSNEQFF.

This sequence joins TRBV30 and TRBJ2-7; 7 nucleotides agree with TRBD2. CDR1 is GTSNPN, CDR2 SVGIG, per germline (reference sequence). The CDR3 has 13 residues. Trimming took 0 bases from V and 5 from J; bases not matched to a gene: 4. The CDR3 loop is CAWSVREAHEQYF. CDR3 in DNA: TGTGCCTGGAGTGTACGGGAGGCCCACGAGCAGTACTTC.

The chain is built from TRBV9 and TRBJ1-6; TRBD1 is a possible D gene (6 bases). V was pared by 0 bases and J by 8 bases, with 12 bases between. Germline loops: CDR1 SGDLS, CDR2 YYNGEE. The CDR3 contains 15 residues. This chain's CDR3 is CASSVAETGDSPLHF. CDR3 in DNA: TGTGCCAGCAGCGTAGCCGAGACAGGAGATTCACCCCTCCACTTT.

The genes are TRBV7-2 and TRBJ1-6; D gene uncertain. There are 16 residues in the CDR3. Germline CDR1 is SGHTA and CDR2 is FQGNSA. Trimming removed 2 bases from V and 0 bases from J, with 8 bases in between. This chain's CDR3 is CASSLSASSYNSPLHF. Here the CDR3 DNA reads TGTGCCAGCAGCTTATCTGCGAGCTCCTATAATTCACCCCTCCACTTT.

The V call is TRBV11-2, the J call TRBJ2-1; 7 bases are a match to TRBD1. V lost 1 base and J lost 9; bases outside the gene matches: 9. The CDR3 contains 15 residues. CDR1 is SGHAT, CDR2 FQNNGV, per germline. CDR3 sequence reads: CASSLGGRGLGEQFF. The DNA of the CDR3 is TGTGCCAGCAGCTTAGGGGGCAGGGGGTTGGGTGAGCAGTTCTTC.

The CDR3 sequence is CASSLGGGGAGLEQFF. In nucleotides, the CDR3 is TGTGCCAGCAGCTTGGGTGGCGGGGGAGCTGGATTAGAGCAGTTCTTC. The chain recombines TRBV11-2 with TRBJ2-1; TRBD2 matches at 7 bases. CDR3 length: 16 amino acids. Germline V CDR1 and CDR2: SGHAT, FQNNGV. V was pared by 3 bases and J by 10 bases, with 15 bases of the junction left unmatched.

CDR3 in DNA: TGTGCCAGCAGCCAATCAGAGATACAGGGGGCCAATCAGCCCCAGCATTTT. Its protein is CASSQSEIQGANQPQHF. The chain employs TRBV4-2 and TRBJ1-5, with 9 bases lining up with TRBD1. The CDR3 is made up of 17 amino acids. The ends lost 2 bases at V and 3 bases at J; junction bases unmatched: 8. Germline V gene data show CDR1 as LGHNA and CDR2 as YNFKEQ.

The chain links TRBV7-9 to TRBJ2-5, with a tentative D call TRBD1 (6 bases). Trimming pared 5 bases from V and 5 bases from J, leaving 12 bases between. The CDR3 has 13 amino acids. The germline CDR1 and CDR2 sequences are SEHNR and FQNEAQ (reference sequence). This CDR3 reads CASSPLGAETQYF. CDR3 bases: TGTGCCAGCAGCCCTCTGGGGGCCGAGACCCAGTACTTC.